This T cell receptor (beta chain) came from a study of cytomegalovirus exposure and HLA in healthy donors. The PCR had 60 Vbeta and 13 Jbeta primers. Profiling relied on immunoSEQ multiplex PCR, and the TCRdb table lists in-frame clones only, not all of them. The ten most abundant clones cover around 4% of a sample with around 120,000 clones. This TCR came from a man between 18 and 35 years old in good health and CMV-seronegative. Sample: PBMCs.

The CDR3, as DNA: TGTGCCAGCAGCTTGGGGACAGGCTACAATGAGCAGTTCTTC. This sequence encodes CASSLGTGYNEQFF. The chain carries TRBV7-9 and TRBJ2-1; 8 bases agree with TRBD1. Trimming at V came to 3 bases and at J to 3 bases, leaving 1 base not matched to a gene. Germline V lookup: CDR1 SEHNR, CDR2 FQNEAQ (reference sequence). This CDR3 has 14 residues.